Below are 31 T cell receptor beta chains sequenced from a single sample in a study of OX40 agonist ivuxolimab in advanced cancers. Profiled with immunoSEQ multiplex PCR; TCRdb holds only in-frame clones, not every one. The sample yields tens of thousands of clones, 94% seen once. This material consisted of CD4+ or CD8+ T cells sorted from blood, taken in a trial of the OX40 agonist ivuxolimab. The receptors were sampled from an adult with an advanced solid tumor such as melanoma, head and neck, liver or kidney cancer.

This rearrangement joins TRBV11-2 to TRBJ2-3, with no clear D. V was pared by 3 bases and J by 6 bases, with 13 bases between. This CDR3 comprises 14 residues. From germline, CDR1 is SGHAT and CDR2 FQNNGV. The CDR3: CASSFAYLGDTQYF. CDR3 coding DNA: TGTGCCAGCAGCTTCGCTTATCTTGGGGATACGCAGTATTTT.

Concerning this clone: Germline is not matched at one junction end, which may reflect a read error. This chain joins TRBV11-2 and TRBJ2-3; a weak D match, TRBD2 (6 bases). Germline loops: CDR1 SGHAT, CDR2 FQNNGV. CDR3 size: 15 residues. CDR3: CASSLGDTSRDTQYF. The CDR3, as DNA: TGTGCCAGCAGCTTAGGCGACACTAGCAGAGATACGCAGTATTTT.

The chain links TRBV2 to TRBJ1-3; D possibly corresponds to TRBD1 (5 bases). There are 14 residues in the CDR3. Germline CDR1 reads SNHLY; CDR2 reads FYNNEI. V lost 8 bases to trimming and J lost 0 bases, with 11 bases between them. The CDR3, as DNA: TGTGCCAGCCGGGACCGAAACTCTGGAAACACCATATATTTT. Translation: CASRDRNSGNTIYF. Filled out from reference TRBV2 and TRBJ1-3, the complete variable domain reads EPEVTQTPSHQVTQMGQEVILRCVPISNHLYFYWYRQILGQKVEFLVSFYNNEISEKSEIFDDQFSVERPDGSNFTLKIRSTKLEDSAMYFCASRDRNSGNTIYFGEGSWLTVV.

The chain is built from TRBV7-6 and TRBJ1-2, with TRBD1 as a possible D gene (5 bases). The CDR3 contains 15 residues. Germline lookup yields CDR1 SGHVS and CDR2 FNYEAQ. Trimming cost V 5 bases and J 6 bases, with 19 bases left between them. The CDR3 region is CASSTGTSSKDGYTF. The CDR3 DNA reads as TGTGCCAGCAGCACCGGGACTTCCTCCAAGGATGGCTACACCTTC.

The chain recombines TRBV11-1 with TRBJ2-7, with 8 bases lining up with TRBD1. This CDR3 has 16 amino acids. V lost 3 bases to trimming and J lost 2 bases; unmatched junction nucleotides: 9. Germline CDR1 and CDR2: SGHAT and FQDESV (reference sequence). The CDR3: CASSFGGTGGTYEQYF. The CDR3 DNA reads as TGTGCCAGCAGCTTTGGAGGAACAGGGGGAACCTACGAGCAGTACTTC.

This chain uses TRBV9 with TRBJ2-7; D possibly corresponds to TRBD1 (6 bases). The V and J ends lost 5 bases and 2 bases respectively, with 14 bases between them. Germline CDR1 reads SGDLS; CDR2 reads YYNGEE. The CDR3 runs 14 residues. The CDR3 bases are TGTGCCAGCAGTCCGGGACAAGCTACCTACGAGCAGTACTTC. Translated, it gives CASSPGQATYEQYF.

As to this clone: Because it lacks the conserved phenylalanine or tryptophan at the end, this CDR3 is likely a read error. It is unclear where the CDR3 begins or ends on the DNA, so no DNA is shown, and the CDR3 is as TCRdb lists it. The V and J genes are TRBV5-5 and TRBJ2-7; the table gives TRBD2 as D, unverified against the DNA. The CDR3 numbers 11 amino acids, ends counted. CDR1 and CDR2 (germline): SGHKS, YYEKEE (reference sequence). CDR3 sequence: CASSLEREVSG.

The chain recombines TRBV23-1 with TRBJ2-1; the match to TRBD2 covers 7 bases. Being an ORF, TRBV23-1 has a function that is uncertain. CDR3 length: 14 residues. Germline trimming cut 4 bases from V and 8 bases from J; bases unmatched to any gene: 8. The CDR3 nucleotides read TGCGCCAGCAGTCGGAGCGGGAATGTTGATGAGCAGTTCTTC. Encoded protein: CASSRSGNVDEQFF.

V is TRBV7-8 and J is TRBJ2-7, with D possibly being TRBD1 (5 bases). The CDR3 extends over 14 amino acids. CDR1 is SGHVS, CDR2 FQNEAQ, per germline. V lost 2 bases and J 1 base, leaving 9 bases between the germline ends. The CDR3 sequence is CASSLIQGSYEQYF. CDR3 sequence (DNA): TGTGCCAGCAGCTTAATTCAGGGTTCCTACGAGCAGTACTTC.

The rearrangement uses TRBV29-1 and TRBJ2-7, with TRBD2 matching over 8 bases. The CDR3 is 15 amino acids. The trim removed 2 bases at V and 4 bases at J, leaving 10 bases unmatched. The germline CDR1 and CDR2 sequences are SQVTM and ANQGSEA. The CDR3 region has the DNA TGCAGCGTTGAACTGGGGACTAGTTCCCGATACGAGCAGTACTTC. This encodes CSVELGTSSRYEQYF.

The J gene is TRBJ2-1, the V gene TRBV28; D not resolved. V was cut by 11 bases and J by 8 bases, with 19 bases left in between. Germline-derived CDR1 and CDR2 are MDHEN and SYDVKM. The CDR3 sequence is 13 residues long. The CDR3 bases are TGTGCCCCCCACCGGGTCCTCGGCGATGAGCAGTTCTTC. Amino acid sequence: CAPHRVLGDEQFF.

The chain carries TRBV5-6 and TRBJ2-3, with no clear D. Trimming left V 4 bases short and J 8 bases short, with 11 bases between. CDR3 length: 12 residues. CDR1 SGHDT and CDR2 YYEEEE come from the germline V gene. CDR3 region: CASSHLDATQYF. In DNA, the CDR3 is TGTGCCAGCAGCCACCTGGATGCTACGCAGTATTTT.

This clone appeared a single time. The V call is TRBV9, the J call TRBJ2-7, with 13 nucleotides matching TRBD2. In germline, CDR1 is SGDLS, CDR2 YYNGEE. The CDR3 spans 16 residues. With V trimmed by 3 bases and J by 4 bases, 7 bases remained unmatched. CDR3: CASSDSLAGGRYEQYF. CDR3 nucleotides: TGTGCCAGCAGCGACTCACTAGCGGGAGGGCGATACGAGCAGTACTTC.

V gene TRBV7-6 combines with J gene TRBJ2-5, with D tentatively TRBD1 (6 bases). Per germline, CDR1 SGHVS and CDR2 FNYEAQ. V was trimmed by 6 bases and J by 5 bases, leaving 13 bases between them. The CDR3 contains 13 residues. This CDR3 is CASSPRGMETQYF. As DNA, the CDR3 is TGTGCCAGCAGTCCCAGGGGTATGGAGACCCAGTACTTC. The full variable domain, with the rest looked up from reference TRBV7-6 and TRBJ2-5, is GAGVSQSPRYKVTKRGQDVALRCDPISGHVSLYWYRQALGQGPEFLTYFNYEAQQDKSGLPNDRFSAERPEGSISTLTIQRTEQRDSAMYRCASSPRGMETQYFGPGTRLLVL.

The rearrangement uses TRBV5-6 and TRBJ2-5; TRBD1 aligns across 11 bases. The germline V gene has CDR1 SGHDT and CDR2 YYEEEE. The CDR3 spans 15 residues. With V trimmed by 4 bases and J by 1 base, 3 bases remained unmatched. The CDR3, as DNA: TGTGCCAGCAGCCCCGGGACAGGGGGCCAAGAGACCCAGTACTTC. Translated, it gives CASSPGTGGQETQYF.

The V and J genes are TRBV5-4 and TRBJ1-1, with 10 nucleotides matching TRBD1. Germline V gene sequence: CDR1 SGHNT, CDR2 YYREEE (reference sequence). After removal of 3 bases from V and 1 base from J, the junction contained 6 bases not matched to a gene. The CDR3 has 16 amino acids. The CDR3 DNA reads as TGTGCCAGCAGCTGGGGGGGGACAGGGGCGAACACTGAAGCTTTCTTT. Its protein product is CASSWGGTGANTEAFF.

The V and J genes are TRBV5-1 and TRBJ1-2; D gene ambiguous. CDR1 SGHRS and CDR2 YFSETQ come from the germline V gene. The CDR3 spans 15 residues. Between the trimmed V and J ends, which lost 0 bases and 4 bases, there was a span of 13 bases. CDR3 sequence reads: CASSLGARLFYGYTF. CDR3 in DNA: TGCGCCAGCAGCTTGGGGGCCAGGTTATTCTATGGCTACACCTTC.

The rearrangement joins TRBV29-1 to TRBJ2-7; 10 nucleotides agree with TRBD1. Germline V gene data show CDR1 as SQVTM and CDR2 as ANQGSEA. The CDR3 loop spans 14 amino acids. V shed 6 bases and J 5 bases; nucleotides not matched to a gene: 10. The CDR3 coding sequence is TGCAGCGTCCAAACCGGACAGGGGGTTGACGAGCAGTACTTC. Encoded protein: CSVQTGQGVDEQYF.

The rearrangement uses TRBV29-1 and TRBJ2-1; 11 bases agree with TRBD2. J gave up 4 bases and V 6 bases, and 8 bases lay outside the gene matches. This CDR3 has 15 residues. The germline CDR1 and CDR2 sequences are SQVTM and ANQGSEA. CDR3 residues: CSVAGGTSGYNEQFF. In nucleotides, the CDR3 is TGCAGCGTCGCGGGGGGGACTAGCGGATACAATGAGCAGTTCTTC.

This clone was seen only once. The V call is TRBV5-6, the J call TRBJ1-1; D unresolved. The CDR3 length is 13 residues. Per germline, CDR1 SGHDT and CDR2 YYEEEE. Between the trimmed V and J ends, which lost 7 bases and 3 bases, there was a span of 13 bases. CDR3 DNA sequence: TGTGCCAGCGATTCGGTCTATGACACTGAAGCTTTCTTT. This gives the protein CASDSVYDTEAFF. The complete variable domain, with remaining parts taken from reference TRBV5-6 and TRBJ1-1, reads DAGVTQSPTHLIKTRGQQVTLRCSPKSGHDTVSWYQQALGQGPQFIFQYYEEEERQRGNFPDRFSGHQFPNYSSELNVNALLLGDSALYLCASDSVYDTEAFFGQGTRLTVV.

J is TRBJ2-1 and V is TRBV11-2; D possibly matches TRBD1 or TRBD2 (5 bases each). The CDR3 is 16 residues long. The germline V gene has CDR1 SGHAT and CDR2 FQNNGV. The ends were cut back, 0 bases at V and 5 bases at J, with 14 bases in the middle. DNA of the CDR3: TGTGCCAGCAGCTTAGAGGGGTGGGGGACCAACAATGAGCAGTTCTTC. Translated, it gives CASSLEGWGTNNEQFF.

The chain employs TRBV28 and TRBJ2-7, with D unclear. The CDR3 spans 16 residues. V was pared by 3 bases and J by 6 bases, with 21 bases between. Germline assignment: CDR1 MDHEN and CDR2 SYDVKM. This CDR3 reads CASSLAAGSGYGEQYF. The CDR3 DNA sequence: TGTGCCAGCAGTTTGGCGGCCGGATCGGGTTATGGCGAGCAGTACTTC.

This sequence joins TRBV5-6 and TRBJ2-7; D unclear. The V and J ends lost 0 bases and 8 bases respectively, with 18 bases between them. Germline assignment: CDR1 SGHDT and CDR2 YYEEEE. The CDR3 length is 15 residues. The CDR3 DNA follows: TGTGCCAGCAGCTTGGCGTTACAACCCGTGATCCAGCAGTACTTC. Protein product: CASSLALQPVIQQYF.

V is TRBV7-2 and J is TRBJ2-2; no clear D gene. Germline V gene lookup returns CDR1 SGHTA and CDR2 FQGNSA. This CDR3 region has 12 residues. Trimming pared 2 bases from V and 7 bases from J, leaving 5 bases between. The CDR3, as DNA: TGTGCCAGCAGCTTATTTGGCGGGGAGCTGTTTTTT. Protein sequence: CASSLFGGELFF.

The genes are TRBV25-1 and TRBJ2-1, with a weak D call TRBD2 (6 bases). Trimming took 5 bases from V and 5 from J, leaving 10 bases between them. CDR3 length: 13 amino acids. The V gene's germline CDR1 is MGHDK and CDR2 SYGVNS. CDR3 nucleotides: TGTGCCAGCAGTCAGACTAGAAACAATGAGCAGTTCTTC. Protein product: CASSQTRNNEQFF.

With respect to this clone: Mismatch with germline at one junction end may stem from a read error. The chain carries TRBV7-7 and TRBJ2-5; D might be TRBD1 (5 bases). Germline V gives CDR1 SSHAT, CDR2 FNYEAQ (reference sequence). The CDR3 runs 15 residues. CDR3 protein: CASSPSATQGETQYF. DNA for the CDR3: TGTGCTAGCAGTCCCTCGGCCACCCAGGGAGAGACCCAGTACTTC.

CDR3 nucleotides: TGTGCCAGCAACCGGATGGGGACCCAGTACTTC. Its protein is CASNRMGTQYF. The chain joins TRBV27 to TRBJ2-5; no firm D call. The length of the CDR3 is 11 residues. The ends were cut back, 7 bases at V and 7 bases at J, with 10 bases in the middle. Germline CDR1 is MNHEY and CDR2 is SMNVEV (reference sequence).

Comment on this clone: One junction end disagrees with the germline gene, perhaps due to a read error. The J gene is TRBJ1-2, the V gene TRBV7-6; 7 nucleotides agree with TRBD1. CDR1 is SGHVS and CDR2 is FNYEAQ in the germline V gene. The CDR3 has 15 amino acids. The CDR3 DNA reads as TGTGCCAGCAGCCCCGGGGCAGGGGGGGTGTATGGCCACACCTTC. The encoded protein is CASSPGAGGVYGHTF. Full variable domain (missing parts from reference TRBV7-6 and TRBJ1-2): GAGVSQSPRYKVTKRGQDVALRCDPISGHVSLYWYRQALGQGPEFLTYFNYEAQQDKSGLPNDRFSAERPEGSISTLTIQRTEQRDSAMYRCASSPGAGGVYGHTFGSGTRLTVV.

In this sample, this clone turned up once. This chain joins TRBV6-1 and TRBJ1-2, with D possibly TRBD1 on 5 matching bases. In germline, CDR1 is MNHNS, CDR2 SASEGT. The CDR3 has 15 residues. V lost 11 bases, J lost 5 bases, and 24 bases lay in between. The CDR3 DNA is TGTGCCTCCAAACCCGGGACGGGTGGAACTTATGGCTACACCTTC. Translated, it gives CASKPGTGGTYGYTF.

The gene calls are TRBV7-9 and TRBJ2-1; no clear D. Germline V CDR1 and CDR2: SEHNR, FQNEAQ (reference sequence). CDR3 length: 11 residues. The V end was cut by 5 bases, the J end by 8 bases, with 7 bases between. The CDR3 protein is CASSEWDEQFF. The CDR3 DNA sequence: TGTGCCAGCAGCGAGTGGGATGAGCAGTTCTTC.

The chain combines TRBV9 with TRBJ2-7, with 11 bases identical to TRBD2. The CDR3 contains 16 residues. Germline loops: CDR1 SGDLS, CDR2 YYNGEE. The J segment lost 0 bases and the V segment lost 2 bases, leaving 4 bases of the junction unmatched. The CDR3 loop is CASSVTSGSGSYEQYF. In DNA form, the CDR3 reads TGTGCCAGCAGCGTCACTAGCGGGAGTGGCTCCTACGAGCAGTACTTC.